The 18 T cell receptor beta chains in this list originate from one sample, sequenced in a study of T cells in Graves' hyperthyroidism and ophthalmopathy. RNA transcripts provided the source from which TCR beta CDR3 regions were amplified. During a first-round RT-PCR of the TCR CDR3, the HTBI primer set was used. TCRdb re-called the multiplex PCR reads with MiXCR, one entry per CDR3 protein. Of roughly 400,000 distinct CDR3 sequences detected, around 15% appear once; the ten largest clones hold approximately 29%. The sequenced sample was blood. These receptors were obtained from a man aged 45-65 years with Graves' ophthalmopathy.

This clonotype was observed a few times. The gene calls are TRBV29-1 and TRBJ2-7; TRBD1 might be the D (5 bases). Germline CDR1 reads SQVTM; CDR2 reads ANQGSEA. The germline V and J ends were trimmed by 6 bases and 3 bases, with 12 bases remaining between them. The CDR3 is 12 residues long. The DNA for the CDR3 is TGCAGCGTGCGAAGGGGTGTCTACGAGCAGTACTTC. This sequence encodes CSVRRGVYEQYF.

This chain joins TRBV11-1 and TRBJ2-3; 8 bases align to TRBD1. The V and J ends lost 3 bases and 3 bases, in that order; junction bases with no gene match: 2. The CDR3 totals 14 residues. Germline CDR1 is SGHAT and CDR2 is FQDESV (reference sequence). The chain's CDR3 is CASSLGDRTDTQYF. In DNA, the CDR3 is TGTGCCAGCAGCTTGGGGGACAGGACAGATACGCAGTATTTT.

In this sample, this clonotype turned up a few times. The rearrangement joins TRBV7-9 to TRBJ2-3, with TRBD2 matching 9 bases. V dropped 5 bases and J dropped 1; count of bases not matched to a gene: 10. This CDR3 contains 17 residues. CDR1 is SEHNR, CDR2 FQNEAQ, per germline (reference sequence). CDR3 sequence reads: CASSDDRRTSGTDTQYF. The CDR3 bases are TGTGCCAGCAGCGACGACCGAAGGACTAGCGGCACAGATACGCAGTATTTT.

The gene calls are TRBV10-3 and TRBJ1-5; TRBD1 aligns across 7 bases. Germline V gene sequence: CDR1 ENHRY, CDR2 SYGVKD. There are 15 residues in the CDR3. V lost 3 bases, J lost 6 bases, and 8 bases stayed unmatched. CDR3: CAISEQTGSGQPQHF. In DNA form, the CDR3 reads TGTGCCATCAGTGAACAGACAGGGTCCGGTCAGCCCCAGCATTTT.

This clonotype was counted a few times. The rearrangement uses TRBV7-2 and TRBJ2-7, with TRBD2 identical over 14 bases. Germline V CDR1 and CDR2: SGHTA, FQGNSA. Trimming removed 1 base from V and 2 bases from J; junction bases left unmatched: 1. CDR3 length: 16 residues. CDR3 residues: CASSLGTSGGTYEQYF. CDR3 bases: TGTGCCAGCAGCTTAGGGACTAGCGGGGGGACCTACGAGCAGTACTTC. Variable domain in full (rest from reference TRBV7-2 and TRBJ2-7): GAGVSQSPSNKVTEKGKDVELRCDPISGHTALYWYRQSLGQGLEFLIYFQGNSAPDKSGLPSDRFSAERTGGSVSTLTIQRTQQEDSAVYLCASSLGTSGGTYEQYFGPGTRLTVT.

This rearrangement joins TRBV20-1 to TRBJ1-1; D is undetermined. The ends were cut back, 5 bases at V and 1 base at J, with 11 bases in the middle. This CDR3 is built from 13 residues. Germline V lookup: CDR1 DFQATT, CDR2 SNEGSKA (reference sequence). The CDR3 sequence: CSAPSLGNTEAFF. CDR3 bases: TGCAGTGCTCCGTCCCTCGGGAACACTGAAGCTTTCTTT.

This clonotype showed up many times. The CDR3 region has the DNA TGTGCCTGGAGTGTACGGAACCGAGGTCTAACAGATACGCAGTATTTT. Residues: CAWSVRNRGLTDTQYF. This chain links TRBV30 with TRBJ2-3; D unclear. CDR3 size: 16 residues. CDR1 is GTSNPN and CDR2 is SVGIG in the germline V gene (reference sequence). V was cut by 0 bases and J by 3 bases, with 16 bases left in between.

This clonotype showed up many times. The CDR3 DNA is TGTGCCAGCAGCCAAGAGGGCCTTACTCTTTCGGAGACCCAGTACTTC. Translation: CASSQEGLTLSETQYF. The gene calls are TRBV3-1 and TRBJ2-5; no clear D. The length of the CDR3 is 16 residues. Germline lookup yields CDR1 LGHDT and CDR2 YNNKEL (reference sequence). Trimming stripped 0 bases from V and 5 bases from J, with 16 bases between.

This clonotype occurred many times. This chain joins TRBV5-1 and TRBJ1-1, with TRBD1 identical over 9 bases. V gave up 4 bases and J gave up 4 bases; unmatched junction bases: 5. The germline V gene encodes CDR1 SGHRS and CDR2 YFSETQ. This CDR3 comprises 14 residues. CDR3 amino acids: CASSPQTGGTEAFF. CDR3 nucleotide sequence: TGCGCCAGCAGCCCCCAGACAGGGGGCACTGAAGCTTTCTTT.

The chain joins TRBV19 to TRBJ2-1; TRBD2 is a possible D gene (6 bases). CDR1 and CDR2 (germline): LNHDA, SQIVND (reference sequence). The CDR3 length is 12 residues. The germline V and J ends were trimmed by 3 bases and 9 bases, with 9 bases remaining between them. CDR3 nucleotides: TGTGCCAGTAGTATTCGGGGAGGTGAGCAGTTCTTC. Its protein product is CASSIRGGEQFF.

This clonotype was found many times. CDR3 nucleotides: TGTGCCAGCAGTTACGGTGTGTCGGTGGATTTGACTGAAGCTTTCTTT. Protein product: CASSYGVSVDLTEAFF. The chain recombines TRBV6-5 with TRBJ1-1; D is uncertain. Germline-derived CDR1 and CDR2 are MNHEY and SVGAGI. The CDR3 covers 16 residues. V was clipped by 2 bases and J by 5 bases, with 18 bases between them.

This clonotype has a count of ten or more. The CDR3 coding sequence is TGTGCCAGCAGCACTAGATCGCACAGGGGAGATACGCAGTATTTT. It codes for CASSTRSHRGDTQYF. The chain carries TRBV13 and TRBJ2-3, with TRBD1 identical over 7 bases. The CDR3 contains 15 residues. The germline V gene encodes CDR1 PRHDT and CDR2 FYEKMQ (reference sequence). V was pared by 5 bases and J by 5 bases, with 10 bases of the junction left unmatched.

The genes are TRBV11-2 and TRBJ2-7; 7 bases are shared with TRBD1. The CDR3 covers 14 residues. Germline loops: CDR1 SGHAT, CDR2 FQNNGV. Germline trimming cut 1 base from V and 5 bases from J; bases unmatched to any gene: 5. CDR3 sequence (DNA): TGTGCCAGCAGCTTAGTACAGGGGAACCACGAGCAGTACTTC. Translating it yields CASSLVQGNHEQYF.

This clonotype was seen only a few times. V and J are TRBV5-1 and TRBJ1-5, with TRBD1 identical over 11 bases. CDR1 is SGHRS and CDR2 is YFSETQ in the germline V gene. With 5 bases clipped from V and 7 bases from J, the junction kept 5 bases outside the gene matches. The CDR3 has 14 amino acids. The CDR3 DNA is TGCGCCAGCAGGGGACAGGGGGAGGACCAGCCCCAGCATTTT. It specifies CASRGQGEDQPQHF.

At least ten counts were recorded for this clonotype. The chain combines TRBV6-1 with TRBJ2-3; D unclear. The CDR3 extends over 14 amino acids. Between the trimmed V and J ends, which lost 6 bases and 4 bases, there was a span of 14 bases. CDR1 MNHNS and CDR2 SASEGT come from the germline V gene. The CDR3 DNA reads TGTGCCAGCAGCCCAACGGGCCCAGCAGATACGCAGTATTTT. Its translation is CASSPTGPADTQYF.

This clonotype was recorded many times. For the CDR3, the DNA is TGTGCCAGCAGTTTAGCCGGGCGAGACACTGAAGCTTTCTTT. Protein: CASSLAGRDTEAFF. The chain has TRBV28 and TRBJ1-1; D is unresolved. The germline V and J ends were trimmed by 2 bases and 3 bases, with 10 bases remaining between them. Germline CDR1 and CDR2: MDHEN and SYDVKM. The length of the CDR3 is 14 residues.

The chain uses TRBV10-2 and TRBJ1-5; D uncertain. The CDR3 totals 14 residues. V was shortened by 4 bases and J by 4 bases, with 11 bases between the two germline ends. Germline CDR1 is WSHSY and CDR2 is SAAADI. The CDR3 DNA reads as TGCGCCAGCAGTGCGGGTTTGGGGAATCAGCCCCAGCATTTT. Encoded protein: CASSAGLGNQPQHF.

Many counts were recorded for this clonotype. The chain couples TRBV5-5 to TRBJ2-5; D is uncertain. Deletions cut 7 bases from V and 0 bases from J, with 13 bases between. There are 14 residues in the CDR3. Germline CDR1 reads SGHKS; CDR2 reads YYEKEE (reference sequence). The CDR3 sequence: CASHPEIYQETQYF. Written as DNA, the CDR3 is TGTGCCAGCCATCCGGAGATTTACCAAGAGACCCAGTACTTC. Full variable domain (rest looked up from reference TRBV5-5 and TRBJ2-5): DAGVTQSPTHLIKTRGQQVTLRCSPISGHKSVSWYQQVLGQGPQFIFQYYEKEERGRGNFPDRFSARQFPNYSSELNVNALLLGDSALYLCASHPEIYQETQYFGPGTRLLVL.